This T cell receptor (beta chain) was captured by sequencing in a study of human versus mouse CDR3 diversity and MHC coevolution. Study-level background: Between about 0.6 x 10^7 and 1.8 x 10^7 valid reads came from each sample. Findings of the study overall: Among all groups, most of the three human donors showed least clonal inequality.

Assay used: immunoSEQ multiplex PCR; TCRdb lists only in-frame clones, some missing. The sample has tens of thousands of clones; over 90% are singletons. Turning to this clone: Its antigen remains unknown.

Sorting isolated naive CD4 T cells lacking CD45RO and expressing CD62L. The sequenced material came from naive CD4+ T cells from blood. Subset defined: CD45RO-negative CD62L-positive naive CD4 T cells. This clonotype was obtained from a person between 55 and 69 years old in good health.

The CDR3 bases are TGTGCCACCAGCAGAGACCGTCCCCACGAGCAGTACTTC. This gives the protein CATSRDRPHEQYF. V is TRBV15 and J is TRBJ2-7; D not certain. The CDR3 runs to 13 residues. V shed 0 bases and J shed 5 bases, with 8 bases lying between them. Germline CDR1 is LNHNV and CDR2 is YYDKDF (reference sequence).